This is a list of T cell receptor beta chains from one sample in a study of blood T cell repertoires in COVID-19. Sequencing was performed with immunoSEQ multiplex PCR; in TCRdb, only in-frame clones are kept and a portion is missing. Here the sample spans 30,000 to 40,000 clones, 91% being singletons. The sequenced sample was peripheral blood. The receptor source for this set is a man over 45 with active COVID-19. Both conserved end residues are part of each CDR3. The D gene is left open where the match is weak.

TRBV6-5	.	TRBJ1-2	CASSYWGGGYTF	TGTGCCAGCAGTTACTGGGGGGGCGGCTACACCTTC
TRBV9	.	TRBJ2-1	CASNGGDPYNEQFF	TGTGCCAGCAACGGCGGGGATCCTTACAATGAGCAGTTCTTC
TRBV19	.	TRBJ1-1	CASSITGWAAFF	TGTGCCAGTAGTATTACAGGGTGGGCAGCTTTCTTT
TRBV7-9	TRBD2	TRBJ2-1	CASSFDSGNRQFF	TGTGCCAGCAGCTTCGACAGCGGGAATCGGCAGTTCTTC
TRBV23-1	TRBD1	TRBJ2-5	CASSHYRRQGRVQETQYF	TGCGCCAGCAGTCATTACCGTCGACAGGGGAGAGTCCAAGAGACCCAGTACTTC
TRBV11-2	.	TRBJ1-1	CASRGEGEAFF	TGTGCCAGCAGGGGGGAGGGTGAAGCTTTCTTT
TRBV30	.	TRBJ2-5	CAWSVLGETQYF	TGTGCCTGGAGTGTACTCGGAGAGACCCAGTACTTC
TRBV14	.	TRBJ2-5	CASSQFRGVALGETQYF	TGTGCCAGCAGCCAATTCCGCGGGGTCGCCTTAGGAGAGACCCAGTACTTC
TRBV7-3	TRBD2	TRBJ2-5	CASSLQGGDETQYF	TGTGCCAGCAGCTTACAGGGAGGGGACGAGACCCAGTACTTC
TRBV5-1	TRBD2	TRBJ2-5	CASSTLAGGGETQYF	TGCGCCAGCAGCACCTTAGCGGGAGGAGGGGAGACCCAGTACTTC
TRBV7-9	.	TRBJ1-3	CASSLGGLSGNTIYF	TGTGCCAGCAGCTTGGGGGGACTCTCTGGAAACACCATATATTTT
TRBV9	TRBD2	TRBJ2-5	CASSGTSGRAEGKETQYF	TGTGCCAGCAGCGGGACTAGCGGGAGGGCCGAGGGAAAAGAGACCCAGTACTTC
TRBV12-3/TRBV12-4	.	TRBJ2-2	CASRRGGTGELFF	TGTGCCAGCAGGAGAGGAGGGACCGGGGAGCTGTTTTTT